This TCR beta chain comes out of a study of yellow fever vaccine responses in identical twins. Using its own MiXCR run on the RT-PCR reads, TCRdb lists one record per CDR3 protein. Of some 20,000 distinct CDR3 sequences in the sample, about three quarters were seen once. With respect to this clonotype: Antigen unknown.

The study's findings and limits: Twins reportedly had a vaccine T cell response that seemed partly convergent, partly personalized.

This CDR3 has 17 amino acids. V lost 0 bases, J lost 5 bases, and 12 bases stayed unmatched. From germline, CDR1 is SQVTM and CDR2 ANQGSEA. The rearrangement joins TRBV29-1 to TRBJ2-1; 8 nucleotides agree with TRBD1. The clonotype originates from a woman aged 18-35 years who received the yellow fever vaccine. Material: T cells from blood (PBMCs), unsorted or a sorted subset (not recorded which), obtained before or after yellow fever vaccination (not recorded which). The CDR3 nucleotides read TGCAGCGTTGAAGATGTTAGAGGCAGGGGGCGAAACAATGAGCAGTTCTTC. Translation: CSVEDVRGRGRNNEQFF.